There are many counts of the clone carrying this T cell receptor beta chain. Per the original methods: From reference gene primer amplification, estimates of nucleated cell counts were derived. Generated by immunoSEQ multiplex PCR, the TCRdb table keeps only in-frame clones and is missing some. V, J and clone size reflect that table, while D and trimming were determined from the DNA. In the table there are 150,000 to 200,000 clones, 80% to 90% of which are singletons. The data derive from a study of blood T cell repertoires in COVID-19. Germline CDR1 and CDR2: MRHNA and SNTAGT. CDR3 size: 14 residues. Trimming removed 0 bases from V and 3 bases from J, with 5 bases in between.

The gene calls are TRBV6-4 and TRBJ2-2; a possible D gene is TRBD1 (5 bases). The sequenced sample was peripheral blood. This clonotype was obtained from a man in his 60s with acute or convalescent COVID-19. The CDR3 region has the DNA TGTGCCAGCAGTGACTCAGGGGACACCGGGGAGCTGTTTTTT. This gives the protein CASSDSGDTGELFF.